These 30 T cell receptor beta chains were sequenced from one sample in a study of Graves' ophthalmopathy and Graves' hyperthyroidism. RNA transcripts served as template for amplifying TCR beta CDR3 sequences. The library came from an HTBI-primed first-round RT-PCR and a second-round multiplex PCR. TCRdb used MiXCR to reprocess the multiplex PCR reads, holding one entry per CDR3 protein. The sample consists of hundreds of thousands of distinct CDR3 sequences, 21% of them appearing once. Source material: peripheral blood. The receptors shown here come from a woman aged 18-30 years with stable Graves' hyperthyroidism.

This clonotype appeared many times. V and J are TRBV4-1 and TRBJ2-2, with no clear D. This CDR3 contains 13 residues. Germline V gene sequence: CDR1 MGHRA, CDR2 YSYEKL. V lost 3 bases and J 9 bases, leaving 11 bases between the germline ends. CDR3 nucleotide sequence: TGCGCCAGCAGCCACCCGTTCAGCTGGGAGCTGTTTTTT. Its translation: CASSHPFSWELFF.

This clonotype showed up many times. The rearrangement joins TRBV6-1 to TRBJ2-5; D might be TRBD2 (6 bases). This CDR3 region has 12 residues. V shed 6 bases and J shed 2 bases, with 7 bases lying between them. Germline V gene data show CDR1 as MNHNS and CDR2 as SASEGT. Written as DNA, the CDR3 is TGTGCCAGCAGACTAGCACAAGAGACCCAGTACTTC. Protein product: CASRLAQETQYF.

This clonotype was found once. The gene calls are TRBV12-3 or TRBV12-4 and TRBJ1-2; TRBD1 is a possible D gene (5 bases). Trimming pared 9 bases from V and 4 bases from J, leaving 15 bases between. This CDR3 is 13 amino acids long. This CDR3 is CASRPGGSYGYTF. CDR3 DNA sequence: TGTGCCAGTCGACCGGGGGGAAGCTATGGCTACACCTTC.

This clonotype has a count of ten or more. CDR3 in amino acids: CASSPEGWGLVVTGELFF. CDR3 nucleotides: TGTGCCAGCAGCCCTGAGGGATGGGGACTAGTGGTCACCGGGGAGCTGTTTTTT. The rearrangement joins TRBV12-3 or TRBV12-4 to TRBJ2-2; 8 bases map to TRBD2. The CDR3 extends over 18 amino acids. J lost 4 bases, V lost 6 bases, and 16 bases had no gene match.

This clonotype was seen ten or more times. The V and J genes are TRBV19 and TRBJ1-2; perhaps TRBD1 as D (6 bases). V gave up 4 bases and J gave up 2 bases, with 14 bases separating them. Germline V gene data show CDR1 as LNHDA and CDR2 as SQIVND (reference sequence). The CDR3 contains 15 residues. The CDR3 region has the DNA TGTGCCAGTAGTAGGGGGACAAGGGCCAACTATGGCTACACCTTC. Protein sequence: CASSRGTRANYGYTF.

This clonotype was found many times. This chain uses TRBV20-1 with TRBJ2-7, with 7 bases lining up with TRBD2. CDR3 length equals 15 residues. Per the germline V gene, CDR1 is DFQATT and CDR2 is SNEGSKA (reference sequence). Trimming removed 3 bases from V and 6 bases from J; junction bases left unmatched: 14. Here the CDR3 DNA reads TGCAGTGCTAGGGTCCCGGCGGGAGTTCCTTCCGAGCAGTACTTC. Protein product: CSARVPAGVPSEQYF.

The genes are TRBV2 and TRBJ2-6; D is possibly TRBD1 or TRBD2 (7 bases each). With 6 bases removed from V and 2 bases from J, the gap between germline ends came to 17 bases. Germline CDR1 and CDR2: SNHLY and FYNNEI. The CDR3 length is 17 residues. CDR3 nucleotide sequence: TGTGCCAGCAGCACGGAGGGGGCGGGGGCTGGGGCCAACGTCCTGACTTTC. This translates into CASSTEGAGAGANVLTF.

V gene TRBV3-1 combines with J gene TRBJ2-5, with 10 positions matching TRBD2. Germline CDR1 and CDR2: LGHDT and YNNKEL (reference sequence). The CDR3 covers 15 residues. The J segment lost 7 bases and the V segment lost 7 bases, leaving 12 bases of the junction unmatched. CDR3 residues: CASTWTSGRGGTQYF. The CDR3, as DNA: TGTGCCAGCACCTGGACTAGCGGTAGGGGGGGGACCCAGTACTTC.

This clonotype was recorded at least ten times. The DNA for the CDR3 is TGTGCCAGCAGTCCGTCGGGACAGATATCCTACGAGCAGTACTTC. Translated, it gives CASSPSGQISYEQYF. The V call is TRBV28, the J call TRBJ2-7; TRBD1 agrees at 7 bases. V dropped 5 bases and J dropped 1; count of bases not matched to a gene: 8. The CDR3 loop spans 15 amino acids. Germline V CDR1 and CDR2: MDHEN, SYDVKM.

A few counts support this clonotype. The genes are TRBV11-1 and TRBJ2-2, with 11 nucleotides matching TRBD2. V dropped 2 bases and J dropped 1; count of bases not matched to a gene: 3. CDR1 and CDR2 (germline): SGHAT, FQDESV (reference sequence). The CDR3 runs 17 residues. The CDR3, as DNA: TGTGCCAGCAGCTTAATGGGACTAGCGGAGAACACCGGGGAGCTGTTTTTT. This codes for CASSLMGLAENTGELFF. Based on the CDR3 plus reference TRBV11-1 and TRBJ2-2, the full variable domain is EAEVAQSPRYKITEKSQAVAFWCDPISGHATLYWYRQILGQGPELLVQFQDESVVDDSQLPKDRFSAERLKGVDSTLKIQPAELGDSAMYLCASSLMGLAENTGELFFGEGSRLTVL.

V gene TRBV20-1 combines with J gene TRBJ1-2; TRBD1 aligns across 7 bases. The V and J ends lost 6 bases and 3 bases, in that order; junction bases with no gene match: 7. The CDR3 length is 13 residues. Germline V gives CDR1 DFQATT, CDR2 SNEGSKA (reference sequence). This CDR3 is CSARGTVHYGYTF. CDR3 DNA: TGCAGTGCCCGTGGGACAGTTCACTATGGCTACACCTTC.

The chain carries TRBV29-1 and TRBJ2-2; D possibly corresponds to TRBD2 (6 bases). The CDR3 is 12 residues long. The V gene's germline CDR1 is SQVTM and CDR2 ANQGSEA. V lost 6 bases to trimming and J lost 5 bases, with 10 bases between them. The CDR3 DNA reads as TGCAGCGTCGTAGGGAGGACCGGGGAGCTGTTTTTT. Its translation is CSVVGRTGELFF.

V usage is TRBV28 and J usage is TRBJ1-5; 10 bases match TRBD1. Germline V gene data show CDR1 as MDHEN and CDR2 as SYDVKM. The V segment lost 6 bases and the J segment 6 bases; nucleotides outside the gene matches: 8. The CDR3 runs 15 residues. CDR3 residues: CASSFRDRGFQPQHF. The CDR3 DNA follows: TGTGCCAGCAGCTTTCGGGACAGGGGTTTTCAGCCCCAGCATTTT.

V is TRBV30 and J is TRBJ2-7; D uncertain. CDR1 is GTSNPN, CDR2 SVGIG, per germline (reference sequence). The CDR3 is 12 amino acids. V lost 0 bases, J lost 6 bases, and 9 bases lay in between. The CDR3 bases are TGTGCCTGGAGTGTACGGTTCGCCGAGCAGTACTTC. As protein: CAWSVRFAEQYF.

This clonotype was recorded many times. The chain employs TRBV12-3 or TRBV12-4 and TRBJ1-1; 7 nucleotides agree with TRBD1. The CDR3 is 13 amino acids. V lost 10 bases, J lost 0 bases, and 5 bases stayed unmatched. DNA of the CDR3: TGTGCCAACTCGGGACAGATGAACACTGAAGCTTTCTTT. It codes for CANSGQMNTEAFF.

This clonotype was found many times. The chain couples TRBV28 to TRBJ2-7; 13 bases are shared with TRBD2. This CDR3 has 16 amino acids. Germline lookup yields CDR1 MDHEN and CDR2 SYDVKM. Trimming removed 6 bases from V and 5 bases from J; junction bases left unmatched: 10. CDR3 amino acids: CASSETSGRAIDEQYF. The CDR3 coding sequence is TGTGCCAGCAGCGAAACTAGCGGGAGGGCCATCGACGAGCAGTACTTC.

The chain joins TRBV6-2 or TRBV6-3 to TRBJ2-5; the D is unclear. V was pared by 2 bases and J by 5 bases, with 18 bases between. There are 16 residues in the CDR3. CDR1 is MNHEY and CDR2 is SVGEGT in the germline V gene. The DNA for the CDR3 is TGTGCCAGCAGTTACGAGGCTATTTTTCCGGAGGAGACCCAGTACTTC. It yields the protein CASSYEAIFPEETQYF.

The chain carries TRBV30 and TRBJ2-7; D remains unclear. The CDR3 covers 12 residues. Trimming removed 0 bases at V and 4 bases at J, with 7 bases between. Looked up from germline, CDR1 is GTSNPN and CDR2 is SVGIG (reference sequence). The CDR3 spells CAWSVAGYEQYF. CDR3 DNA: TGTGCCTGGAGTGTAGCCGGGTACGAGCAGTACTTC.

This chain joins TRBV6-1 and TRBJ1-2; D gene uncertain. Trimming stripped 6 bases from V and 8 bases from J, with 16 bases between. CDR1 and CDR2 (germline): MNHNS, SASEGT. This CDR3 comprises 13 residues. The CDR3 reads CASSIDTTGGYTF. CDR3 sequence (DNA): TGTGCCAGCAGCATCGACACGACGGGAGGCTACACCTTC.

Many counts were recorded for this clonotype. V and J are TRBV27 and TRBJ1-1; TRBD1 matches at 7 bases. Trimming took 6 bases from V and 0 from J; bases not matched to a gene: 7. This CDR3 spans 15 amino acids. Germline-derived CDR1 and CDR2 are MNHEY and SMNVEV (reference sequence). The CDR3 here is CASSPEGQMNTEAFF. In nucleotides, the CDR3 is TGTGCCAGCAGCCCAGAGGGACAGATGAACACTGAAGCTTTCTTT.

This clonotype came up many times. Germline and junction disagree at one end, which may indicate a read error. J is TRBJ2-5 and V is TRBV6-1, with 11 bases fitting TRBD2. Per the germline V gene, CDR1 is MNHNS and CDR2 is SASEGT. The CDR3 spans 16 residues. In nucleotides, the CDR3 is TGTGCCAGCAACCGAGGGACTAGCGGATTTCAAGAGACCAAGTACTTC. This sequence encodes CASNRGTSGFQETKYF.

This clonotype was found many times. The chain is built from TRBV28 and TRBJ1-5, with 10 positions matching TRBD1. The V segment lost 11 bases and the J segment 6 bases; nucleotides outside the gene matches: 7. The CDR3 is 13 amino acids. CDR1 is MDHEN and CDR2 is SYDVKM in the germline V gene. Here the CDR3 reads CASGTGEGQPQHF. The CDR3 coding sequence is TGTGCCTCTGGGACAGGGGAAGGTCAGCCCCAGCATTTT.

This clonotype was seen many times. This chain uses TRBV10-3 with TRBJ1-2; D may be TRBD1 (5 bases). Germline CDR1 ENHRY, CDR2 SYGVKD. V was clipped by 8 bases and J by 0 bases, with 13 bases between them. The CDR3 runs to 14 residues. CDR3 DNA sequence: TGTGCCATCTCCCCCCAGGACACTAACTATGGCTACACCTTC. The encoded protein is CAISPQDTNYGYTF.

The chain links TRBV30 to TRBJ1-1; D gene ambiguous. Germline CDR1 GTSNPN, CDR2 SVGIG (reference sequence). There are 15 residues in the CDR3. V was pared by 4 bases and J by 0 bases, with 15 bases between. Here the CDR3 DNA reads TGTGCCTGGACCCCGGGGTCCTTGCTGAACACTGAAGCTTTCTTT. Amino acids: CAWTPGSLLNTEAFF.

This clonotype was seen repeatedly, ten times or more. The chain joins TRBV11-2 to TRBJ2-7, with D hard to call. This CDR3 spans 15 amino acids. The V gene lost 5 bases and the J gene lost 0 bases, with 14 bases spanning the gap. Germline CDR1 reads SGHAT; CDR2 reads FQNNGV. The CDR3 reads CASSLHVGASYEQYF. DNA for the CDR3: TGTGCCAGCAGCCTTCACGTGGGCGCCTCCTACGAGCAGTACTTC.

The rearrangement links TRBV6-1 to TRBJ2-5, with D perhaps matching TRBD1 or TRBD2 (7 bases each). V shed 2 bases and J shed 10 bases, with 17 bases lying between them. CDR1 is MNHNS, CDR2 SASEGT, per germline. There are 14 residues in the CDR3. The CDR3: CASSEQGEGVDQYF. In DNA form, the CDR3 reads TGTGCCAGCAGTGAACAGGGGGAGGGGGTGGACCAGTACTTC.

The sample holds many counts of this clonotype. This chain uses TRBV7-8 with TRBJ1-1; 7 nucleotides align to TRBD1. The trim removed 5 bases at V and 8 bases at J, leaving 8 bases unmatched. From germline, CDR1 is SGHVS and CDR2 FQNEAQ. This CDR3 has 13 residues. CDR3 sequence: CASSRTRDREAFF. CDR3 sequence (DNA): TGTGCCAGCAGCCGCACCAGGGACAGAGAAGCTTTCTTT.

The rearrangement joins TRBV9 to TRBJ1-2; D gene unclear. The CDR3 covers 15 residues. In germline, CDR1 is SGDLS, CDR2 YYNGEE. Between the trimmed V and J ends, which lost 2 bases and 2 bases, there was a span of 13 bases. CDR3 coding DNA: TGTGCCAGCAGCGTCTTGGGGTCCTCGAACTATGGCTACACCTTC. It yields the protein CASSVLGSSNYGYTF.

The V and J genes are TRBV28 and TRBJ2-7; D perhaps matches TRBD1 (5 bases). Germline CDR1 reads MDHEN; CDR2 reads SYDVKM. Trimming stripped 5 bases from V and 1 base from J, with 12 bases between. The CDR3 covers 14 residues. The CDR3 coding sequence is TGTGCCAGCAGTCCCTGGGGCGGATCCTACGAGCAGTACTTC. This sequence encodes CASSPWGGSYEQYF.

The chain employs TRBV27 and TRBJ2-7; 7 bases map to TRBD1. The J segment lost 0 bases and the V segment lost 3 bases, leaving 17 bases of the junction unmatched. The CDR3 loop spans 19 amino acids. Germline V lookup: CDR1 MNHEY, CDR2 SMNVEV (reference sequence). The CDR3 DNA is TGTGCCAGCAGTTTCCCCACAGGGGAATTTGAGGAGGTCTCCTACGAGCAGTACTTC. This codes for CASSFPTGEFEEVSYEQYF.